This T cell receptor (beta chain) was retrieved from a study of T cell changes during pregnancy in multiple sclerosis. This clone was picked up a small number of times. The CDR3 loop spans 13 amino acids. Trimming removed 8 bases from V and 5 bases from J, with 15 bases in between. Looked up from germline, CDR1 is MNHEY and CDR2 is SVGAGI. Generated by immunoSEQ multiplex PCR, the TCRdb table keeps only in-frame clones and is missing some. This table has fewer than 80,000 clones, around 94% appearing once. The chain recombines TRBV6-5 with TRBJ1-1; D is perhaps TRBD1 (6 bases). This specimen consisted of CD4+ T cells from peripheral blood mononuclear cells, obtained after pregnancy. The origin of this receptor is a female donor with multiple sclerosis, enrolled in a pregnancy study. CDR3 bases: TGTGCCAGCCGCCCAGGGGCGAGAACTGAAGCTTTCTTT. Translating gives CASRPGARTEAFF.